These 6 T cell receptor beta chains originate from one sample sequenced in a study of Ad26.COV2.S vaccination and SARS-CoV-2 variants. The sample's treatment: around 19 received Ad26.COV2.S at low or high dose, single or two shots; roughly five received placebo; per-sample allocation not given. The samples date from day 63 after the first vaccine or placebo injection. The table came from immunoSEQ multiplex PCR; TCRdb's copy has only in-frame clones and leaves some out. The data show approximately 250,000 clones, approximately 90% seen once. The material sequenced was peripheral blood, taken in a trial of Ad26.COV2.S vaccine versus placebo. These receptors were obtained from a person between 18 and 60 years old who received the Ad26.COV2.S COVID-19 vaccine or a placebo.

The V and J genes are TRBV2 and TRBJ1-1; D remains unclear. The CDR3 consists of 12 residues. Germline V gene lookup returns CDR1 SNHLY and CDR2 FYNNEI. The germline V and J ends were trimmed by 7 bases and 11 bases, with 17 bases remaining between them. As DNA, the CDR3 is TGTGCCAGCATTCCTTCGGCATTGTGGGCTTTCTTT. Translating it yields CASIPSALWAFF.

CDR3 protein: CATSETGGGSPLHF. The CDR3 coding sequence is TGTGCCACCAGCGAGACAGGGGGTGGATCACCCCTCCACTTT. The genes are TRBV15 and TRBJ1-6, with 9 positions matching TRBD1. This CDR3 contains 14 residues. In germline, CDR1 is LNHNV, CDR2 YYDKDF (reference sequence). After removal of 5 bases from V and 10 bases from J, the junction contained 6 bases not matched to a gene.

The CDR3 nucleotides read TGCGCCAGCAGCCAATTCCGTACCTACGAGCAGTACTTC. Translating gives CASSQFRTYEQYF. The V and J genes are TRBV4-3 and TRBJ2-7; D remains ambiguous. V was trimmed by 2 bases and J by 2 bases, leaving 7 bases between them. The germline CDR1 and CDR2 sequences are LGHNA and YSLEER. This CDR3 contains 13 residues.

V usage is TRBV5-3 and J usage is TRBJ2-7, with 11 bases that match TRBD1. TRBV5-3 carries the ORF label, with uncertain function. This CDR3 is 17 amino acids long. The V segment lost 4 bases and the J segment 4 bases; nucleotides outside the gene matches: 13. This CDR3 reads CARSHYHRDRGIYEQYV. CDR3 bases: TGTGCCAGAAGCCATTATCACCGGGACAGGGGGATTTACGAGCAGTACGTC.

This chain connects TRBV12-5 to TRBJ1-5; the D gene is possibly TRBD1 (5 bases). Trimming took off 4 bases at V and 4 bases at J, with 14 bases between the two ends. Germline CDR1 LGHNT, CDR2 FRNRAP. This CDR3 has 15 residues. CDR3 in amino acids: CASGWYGTGNQPQHF. The DNA of the CDR3 is TGTGCTAGTGGTTGGTACGGGACCGGGAATCAGCCCCAGCATTTT.

The J gene is TRBJ2-7, the V gene TRBV11-3; 10 nucleotides agree with TRBD2. Germline lookup yields CDR1 SGHNT and CDR2 YENEEA. The CDR3 covers 14 residues. Unmatched junction bases numbered 2, after V lost 6 bases and J lost 0 bases. The CDR3 spells CASSTSGTSYEQYV. DNA of the CDR3: TGTGCCAGCAGTACTAGCGGGACCTCCTACGAGCAGTACGTC.